This T cell receptor (beta chain) was sequenced during a study of blood T cell repertoires in COVID-19. Across the study: Whether acute or convalescent, the COVID-19 samples came from the United States, Italy and Spain. The cDNA or gDNA used as material had been derived from T cells, B-cell-depleted T cells, or PBMCs.

In the original processing: Cell counts per sample came from amplifying reference gene primers. The protocol was immunoSEQ multiplex PCR, while the TCRdb copy is restricted to in-frame clones and leaves out a portion. For V, J and clone size, that table is used; D and trimming come from the DNA. The data contain some 180,000 clones, approximately 84% of them singletons. The CDR3 length is 14 residues. The germline V gene has CDR1 MNHEY and CDR2 SVGAGI. V shed 8 bases, J shed 2 bases, and the junction held 7 bases outside the gene matches. A Seattle source enrolled patients during active infection and followed them longitudinally.

The specimen sequenced was peripheral blood. This clonotype originated in a woman over 75 with COVID-19, enrolled during active disease. This chain links TRBV6-5 with TRBJ2-7; 9 bases map to TRBD1. CDR3 residues: CASGVGQGTYEQYF. Written as DNA, the CDR3 is TGTGCCAGCGGCGTAGGACAGGGGACCTACGAGCAGTACTTC.